The sequence of this TCR beta chain was determined in a study of blood T cell repertoires in COVID-19. Overall study: Collection of acute and convalescent COVID-19 samples took place in the United States, Italy and Spain. Sources were T cells, B-cell-depleted T cells, or PBMCs; the material itself was cDNA or gDNA.

This CDR3 has 11 amino acids. Trimming removed 8 bases from V and 5 bases from J, with 10 bases in between. Original analysis: Amplifying reference gene primers gave estimates of nucleated cell counts. Sequenced by immunoSEQ multiplex PCR; TCRdb stores in-frame clones only, minus some. V and J calls and clone size follow that table, whereas D and trimming were derived from the DNA. The sample consists of under 70,000 clones, 65% to 80% of them appearing once. Sequencing was performed on peripheral blood. This chain links TRBV23-1 with TRBJ2-7; D is possibly TRBD2 (6 bases). TRBV23-1 is known as an ORF, though its function is uncertain. The TCR comes from a man between 60 and 75 years old with acute or convalescent COVID-19. The CDR3 is CASGGTNEQYF. The DNA for the CDR3 is TGCGCCAGCGGGGGGACCAACGAGCAGTACTTC.